The text below deals with one TCR beta chain. This clonotype has ten or more counts. The antigen this receptor binds is unknown. No much larger clonotype is one base removed from it; base qualities were not supplied. The sample comes from a study of naive and memory T cell subsets (dated by TCRdb to 2016 to 2017). The study in broad terms: The study applied an open-source, UMI-based TCR alpha and beta sequencing pipeline to sorted naive and memory peripheral blood T cell subsets. RNA was DNase-treated and reverse transcribed with TCR constant-region primers, mostly using SuperScript III. The results of the functional CMV T cell responses matched the IgG serology results in every case.

What the study reported, not specific to this receptor: RNA-based TCR counts may be affected by expression changes linked to T cell activation and differentiation. No ground truth was available to validate the repertoire findings for the naive and memory subsets. TCR abundance followed a power law with an exponent that was different for naive and memory subsets but consistent across the three individuals. In both CD4 and CD8 cells, a rise in Gini index and a fall in Shannon and inverse Simpson diversity were observed from naive through CM, EM and EMRA. After error correction, over 90% of naive TCR sequences appeared only once, giving much steeper abundance distributions than memory subsets. Single alpha or beta chain sequences, rather than paired alpha/beta receptors, were used to define clonotypes.

Spanning cysteine to phenylalanine, the CDR3 consists of 17 amino acids. Just CDR3 DNA is preserved here, 51 bases in frame from base 1. CDR1 is given as MNHEY and CDR2 as SMNVEV, both from the germline V gene (reference sequence). V lost 3 bases and J lost 3 bases, and the count of bases not matched to a germline gene is 9. TCR alpha and beta chain libraries were amplified separately from the second PCR step onward. The CMV status of each donor was determined by measuring IFNgamma production from CD4+ T cells after fresh PBMCs had been stimulated overnight with CMV viral lysate. CD4 T cells were positively selected using Miltenyi beads, after which CD8 T cells were positively selected from the CD4-negative fraction. Cells stained for CD3, CD4, CD8, CD45RA, CD27 and a live/dead dye were sorted on a BD Aria II into four subsets by CD45RA and CD27. A few healthy volunteers provided blood, and each donor's sample was split into CD4 and CD8 T cells and then further divided into four differentiation subsets. Roughly 120 ml of peripheral blood was taken from each donor, and PBMC were separated by density-gradient centrifugation on Ficoll-Paque PLUS. The sorted cells were lysed in RLT buffer, after which RNA was extracted using a Qiagen RNeasy kit and kept at -80 degrees C.

Library generation was performed with UMI-ligation and nested PCR. The beta constant-region primer consisted of an equimolar mixture of two oligonucleotides that together covered TRBC1 and TRBC2. A single-stranded oligonucleotide bearing the SP2 primer plus a 12-nucleotide UMI was ligated onto the 3' end of the cDNA by T4 RNA ligase 1. Four rounds of PCR were used to amplify ligated cDNA, with nested alpha and beta constant-region primers being used together with the SP2 primer. The ligation reaction was kept at 16 degrees C for about 20-25 hours. PCR2 was usually performed as a SYBR Green qPCR and halted at a preset threshold so that over-amplification would not occur. Agencourt AMPure XP magnetic beads were used for all purifications after the first. Libraries were quantified by Qubit and checked on a TapeStation, where a main peak was expected near 650 bp. Pooled libraries were sequenced on an Illumina MiSeq using v2 2x251 paired-end kits, and typically roughly 0.9-2.2 million reads were obtained per sample. Libraries were pooled at around 4 nM per sample, and about 4.5-7.5% PhiX was added to improve cluster recognition. Concerning the study's data processing: Using tag matching that tolerated one base-pair mismatch, Decombinator assigned V and J genes to FASTQ reads that had been processed by Demultiplexor. UMIs were used by Collapsinator to correct both sequencing errors and frequency errors arising from PCR heterogeneity. TCRs were translated and CDR3s were extracted from the conserved cysteine to the FGXG phenylalanine by CDR3Translator, with non-productive sequences being flagged. Gini, Shannon entropy and inverse Simpson indices were calculated on repertoires subsampled to equal numbers of UMI-defined TCRs. Power-law fits to clonotype abundance distributions were performed by maximum likelihood within the linear range. When run on a single naive CD8 sample, MIGEC and the pipeline yielded similar UMI counts, similar unique TCR numbers and similar clonal distributions. Repertoires were searched for about 7,300 CMV-associated CDR3 sequences compiled from VDJdb and a published dataset. TCRdb ran its own pipeline on the public reads, namely fastp trimming at Q25 and MiXCR clone calling, and kept in-frame beta chains. Rows are unified per CDR3 protein, each entry keeping the most common DNA and genes. The V and J calls were determined by TCRdb, not by the authors. The table for this sample lists about 21,000 distinct CDR3 sequences; approximately 10% of them were counted only once. The ten largest clones take up 15% to 20% of the sample.

The sequence derives from a human donor in good health. Sequenced input: central memory CD8+ T cells from blood. The sample's cell subset or site label is to be understood as: central memory, CD45RA- CD27+. The chain uses TRBV27 and TRBJ1-2, and TRBD1 matches 11 of the central bases. In nucleotide form, the sequence is TGTGCCAGCAGTTTCCTGGACAGGGGGCGAGGAGACTATGGCTACACCTTC. Protein translation: CASSFLDRGRGDYGYTF.